The 22 T cell receptor beta chains in this list originate from one sample, sequenced in a study of T cell responses to AZD1222 COVID-19 vaccine. Assay used: immunoSEQ multiplex PCR; TCRdb lists only in-frame clones, some missing. The sample consists of some 120,000 clones, 70% to 90% of them appearing once. The sample here was peripheral blood, taken on day 0 of AZD1222 vaccination. These TCRs come from an adult in good health.

V usage is TRBV27 and J usage is TRBJ1-1; D not resolved. The CDR3 length is 12 residues. V was trimmed by 5 bases and J by 1 base, leaving 5 bases between them. Germline assignment: CDR1 MNHEY and CDR2 SMNVEV (reference sequence). CDR3: CASSAGNTEAFF. CDR3 nucleotides: TGTGCCAGCAGTGCAGGGAACACTGAAGCTTTCTTT.

This chain links TRBV9 with TRBJ1-6, with unresolved D. The germline V and J ends were trimmed by 4 bases and 7 bases, with 12 bases remaining between them. The CDR3 contains 14 residues. The V gene's germline CDR1 is SGDLS and CDR2 YYNGEE. The CDR3 loop reads CASSPRTGNSPLHF. The CDR3 DNA reads as TGTGCCAGCAGCCCCCGGACGGGGAATTCACCCCTCCACTTT.

The gene calls are TRBV5-1 and TRBJ2-7; no clear D gene. Germline assignment: CDR1 SGHRS and CDR2 YFSETQ. The V end was cut by 9 bases, the J end by 3 bases, with 13 bases between. The CDR3 consists of 12 residues. CDR3 sequence reads: CANLGPIYEQYF. The DNA for the CDR3 is TGCGCCAACCTAGGACCAATCTACGAGCAGTACTTC.

The V call is TRBV9, the J call TRBJ2-3; 11 bases fit TRBD2. After removal of 0 bases from V and 2 bases from J, the junction contained 8 bases not matched to a gene. The CDR3 sequence is 18 residues long. Per germline, CDR1 SGDLS and CDR2 YYNGEE. CDR3 coding DNA: TGTGCCAGCAGCGTAGCTACTAGTAGCGGGGGGGCCACAGATACGCAGTATTTT. It yields the protein CASSVATSSGGATDTQYF.

The chain carries TRBV29-1 and TRBJ2-7, with 8 nucleotides matching TRBD2. The ends lost 7 bases at V and 5 bases at J; junction bases unmatched: 10. The CDR3 runs to 13 residues. Germline V gene sequence: CDR1 SQVTM, CDR2 ANQGSEA. As DNA, the CDR3 is TGCAGCGCCGACCCGGGGGGGCGAAACGAGCAGTACTTC. This encodes CSADPGGRNEQYF.

This clone came up once. The chain uses TRBV12-3 or TRBV12-4 and TRBJ2-7, with 8 positions matching TRBD1. V lost 6 bases to trimming and J lost 3 bases; unmatched junction nucleotides: 4. The CDR3 runs to 13 residues. The CDR3 DNA sequence: TGTGCCAGCAGGCCCGACAGGGGCTACGAGCAGTACTTC. Its translation: CASRPDRGYEQYF.

The V and J genes are TRBV7-3 and TRBJ2-1; D is unclear. V was trimmed by 2 bases and J by 8 bases, leaving 7 bases between them. This CDR3 comprises 12 residues. Germline CDR1 and CDR2: SGHTA and FQGTGA. CDR3: CASSLVRDEQFF. The CDR3 DNA reads TGTGCCAGCAGCTTAGTAAGGGATGAGCAGTTCTTC. The full variable domain, completed using reference TRBV7-3 and TRBJ2-1, is GAGVSQTPSNKVTEKGKYVELRCDPISGHTALYWYRQSLGQGPEFLIYFQGTGAADDSGLPNDRFFAVRPEGSVSTLKIQRTERGDSAVYLCASSLVRDEQFFGPGTRLTVL.

DNA for the CDR3: TGTGCCAGCAGCCAAGTCAATAGCGGGACCCAAGAGACCCAGTACTTC. It yields the protein CASSQVNSGTQETQYF. This sequence joins TRBV4-2 and TRBJ2-5, with 8 bases identical to TRBD2. Germline V gives CDR1 LGHNA, CDR2 YNFKEQ. The CDR3 runs to 16 residues. Germline trimming cut 1 base from V and 1 base from J; bases unmatched to any gene: 5.

The chain links TRBV7-8 to TRBJ2-1; TRBD2 aligns across 8 bases. In germline, CDR1 is SGHVS, CDR2 FQNEAQ. Trimming cost V 3 bases and J 9 bases; bases outside gene matches: 7. The CDR3 totals 14 residues. CDR3 region: CASSFAVAGREQFF. DNA of the CDR3: TGTGCCAGCAGCTTTGCGGTAGCGGGACGTGAGCAGTTCTTC.

The chain is built from TRBV24-1 and TRBJ1-4, with D perhaps matching TRBD1 (5 bases). CDR1 KGHDR and CDR2 SFDVKD come from the germline V gene. This CDR3 is 15 amino acids long. Trimming cost V 4 bases and J 5 bases, with 13 bases left between them. The CDR3 DNA sequence: TGTGCCACCAGTGACGGGACCAATTACAATGAAAAACTGTTTTTT. It is translated as CATSDGTNYNEKLFF.

The rearrangement uses TRBV5-5 and TRBJ2-7; no definite D call. Germline lookup yields CDR1 SGHKS and CDR2 YYEKEE (reference sequence). The ends were cut back, 4 bases at V and 2 bases at J, with 13 bases in the middle. This CDR3 has 14 amino acids. Written as DNA, the CDR3 is TGTGCCAGCAGCCCGAGGACCTCTGCCTACGAGCAGTACTTC. Its translation: CASSPRTSAYEQYF.

The V and J genes are TRBV19 and TRBJ1-6; 7 nucleotides agree with TRBD1. This CDR3 comprises 13 residues. CDR1 and CDR2 from the germline V gene are LNHDA and SQIVND (reference sequence). V lost 7 bases and J lost 7; bases outside the gene matches: 4. CDR3 bases: TGTGCCAGTAATGACAGGGCGAATTCACCCCTCCACTTT. It encodes CASNDRANSPLHF.

This clone was picked up one time. The chain is built from TRBV12-2 and TRBJ1-5. TRBV12-2 corresponds to a pseudogene. This CDR3 is 15 amino acids long. The CDR3 spells CASRPTAGINQPQHF. CDR3 nucleotides: TGTGCAAGTCGCCCTACGGCGGGGATCAATCAGCCCCAGCATTTT.

This chain joins TRBV6-5 and TRBJ1-1; D gene ambiguous. The CDR3 has 12 residues. Looked up from germline, CDR1 is MNHEY and CDR2 is SVGAGI. Trimming stripped 4 bases from V and 6 bases from J, with 9 bases between. The CDR3 reads CASSSPRPEAFF. The DNA for the CDR3 is TGTGCCAGCAGTTCTCCTCGCCCTGAAGCTTTCTTT.

The chain employs TRBV11-2 and TRBJ1-2; no reliable D call. Trimming took off 0 bases at V and 0 bases at J, with 8 bases between the two ends. From germline, CDR1 is SGHAT and CDR2 FQNNGV. This CDR3 is 15 amino acids long. CDR3 sequence: CASSLDYRANYGYTF. Written as DNA, the CDR3 is TGTGCCAGCAGCTTAGATTACAGAGCTAACTATGGCTACACCTTC.

The chain links TRBV7-8 to TRBJ1-6, with 10 bases matching TRBD1. Germline V gene lookup returns CDR1 SGHVS and CDR2 FQNEAQ. Trimming at V came to 5 bases and at J to 6 bases, leaving 7 bases not matched to a gene. This CDR3 has 16 residues. CDR3 bases: TGTGCCAGCAGCCCCCGGACAGGGGGAGGTAATTCACCCCTCCACTTT. As protein: CASSPRTGGGNSPLHF.

The V and J genes are TRBV28 and TRBJ2-4; D not certain. The CDR3 loop spans 11 amino acids. The V gene's germline CDR1 is MDHEN and CDR2 SYDVKM. Trimming left V 2 bases short and J 7 bases short, with 3 bases between. CDR3 loop: CASSLRNIQYF. The CDR3, as DNA: TGTGCCAGCAGTTTAAGGAACATTCAGTACTTC.

This clone was seen more than once but under ten times. The rearrangement joins TRBV2 to TRBJ2-7; D is perhaps TRBD2 (5 bases). CDR1 is SNHLY, CDR2 FYNNEI, per germline. Between the trimmed V and J ends, which lost 8 bases and 2 bases, there was a span of 13 bases. The CDR3 spans 13 residues. The CDR3 sequence is CASLRVTTYEQYF. DNA for the CDR3: TGTGCCAGCCTGAGGGTCACGACCTACGAGCAGTACTTC. The full variable domain, completed using reference TRBV2 and TRBJ2-7, is EPEVTQTPSHQVTQMGQEVILRCVPISNHLYFYWYRQILGQKVEFLVSFYNNEISEKSEIFDDQFSVERPDGSNFTLKIRSTKLEDSAMYFCASLRVTTYEQYFGPGTRLTVT.

The sample holds one count of this clone. DNA for the CDR3: TGTGCCAGCACGGGGCTAGCGGGCACCGGGGAGCTGTTTTTT. Encoded protein: CASTGLAGTGELFF. This chain links TRBV7-2 with TRBJ2-2, with 8 bases aligning to TRBD2. The CDR3 totals 14 residues. In germline, CDR1 is SGHTA, CDR2 FQGNSA. V was clipped by 7 bases and J by 4 bases; unmatched bases: 5.

J is TRBJ2-1 and V is TRBV9, with TRBD1 matching over 7 bases. With V trimmed by 4 bases and J by 4 bases, 23 bases remained unmatched. This CDR3 spans 20 amino acids. Germline assignment: CDR1 SGDLS and CDR2 YYNGEE. The CDR3 loop reads CASSPRSGGESIIVYNEQFF. The CDR3 region has the DNA TGTGCCAGCAGCCCCCGTTCAGGGGGAGAGTCTATAATAGTTTACAATGAGCAGTTCTTC.

The chain joins TRBV5-1 to TRBJ1-3, with 9 bases fitting TRBD1. CDR1 and CDR2 (germline): SGHRS, YFSETQ. CDR3 length: 15 residues. Losses at the gene ends were 0 bases for V and 7 bases for J; bases not matched to a gene: 5. In DNA, the CDR3 is TGCGCCAGCAGCTTGGAGGGGACAGGGTTTAACACCATATATTTT. Protein product: CASSLEGTGFNTIYF.

Concerning this clone itself: The sample carries other DNA sequences with the same CDR3. The gene calls are TRBV14 and TRBJ2-4, with a weak D call TRBD2 (6 bases). CDR1 and CDR2 from the germline V gene are SGHDN and FVKESK. The CDR3 is made up of 16 amino acids. V lost 0 bases to trimming and J lost 1 base, with 10 bases between them. The CDR3 protein is CASSQEVGGAKNIQYF. For the CDR3, the DNA is TGTGCCAGCAGCCAAGAAGTAGGAGGGGCCAAAAACATTCAGTACTTC.